The 10 T cell receptor beta chains presented below share a single source sample, sequenced in a study of T cells after yellow fever vaccination. In TCRdb, the 5' RACE reads were re-called with MiXCR into one record per CDR3 protein. The top ten clones hold around 18% of a sample with more than 350,000 distinct CDR3 sequences, around 10% of them seen once. The specimen was PBMCs, collected on the day of the first yellow fever vaccination. These receptors were collected from a man aged 18 to 29 who received the YFV17D yellow fever vaccine.

V usage is TRBV4-3 and J usage is TRBJ1-4, with unresolved D. The CDR3 has 18 amino acids. CDR1 is LGHNA and CDR2 is YSLEER in the germline V gene. Trimming cost V 0 bases and J 0 bases, with 14 bases left between them. CDR3 sequence: CASSQDPLRTSTNEKLFF. The CDR3 DNA sequence: TGCGCCAGCAGCCAAGACCCTCTGAGGACCTCAACTAATGAAAAACTGTTTTTT.

This clonotype was recorded a few times. The chain joins TRBV12-3 or TRBV12-4 to TRBJ1-4; the D gene is possibly TRBD1 (5 bases). The CDR3 consists of 14 residues. V was pared by 7 bases and J by 7 bases, with 16 bases between. CDR3 region: CASTLVGDVEKLFF. CDR3 sequence (DNA): TGTGCCAGCACCCTAGTGGGGGACGTTGAAAAACTGTTTTTT.

This clonotype was picked up one time. The genes are TRBV7-2 and TRBJ2-7; 9 bases agree with TRBD1. With V trimmed by 0 bases and J by 4 bases, 7 bases remained unmatched. Germline V CDR1 and CDR2: SGHTA, FQGNSA. This CDR3 is 16 amino acids long. CDR3 amino acids: CASSLAVGTGIYEQYF. DNA for the CDR3: TGTGCCAGCAGCTTAGCTGTTGGGACAGGGATATACGAGCAGTACTTC.

The CDR3 protein is CASSFGLAAYQETQYF. The CDR3, as DNA: TGCGCCAGCAGCTTCGGACTAGCCGCGTACCAAGAGACCCAGTACTTC. The rearrangement uses TRBV5-1 and TRBJ2-5; 8 nucleotides align to TRBD2. The CDR3 extends over 16 amino acids. Germline lookup yields CDR1 SGHRS and CDR2 YFSETQ. The V and J ends lost 2 bases and 0 bases, in that order; junction bases with no gene match: 6.

This clonotype has at least ten counts. The CDR3 region is CASSSDSGGDTQYF. CDR3 nucleotide sequence: TGCGCCAGCAGCTCCGATTCAGGGGGCGATACGCAGTATTTT. The rearrangement links TRBV5-1 to TRBJ2-3; 8 bases fit TRBD1. Germline V gene lookup returns CDR1 SGHRS and CDR2 YFSETQ. The CDR3 totals 14 residues. V trimming: 3 bases; J trimming: 6 bases; junction bases outside the gene matches: 6.

This clonotype was counted between two and nine times. V usage is TRBV2 and J usage is TRBJ2-3; 13 bases align to TRBD2. The V and J ends lost 7 bases and 5 bases, in that order; junction bases with no gene match: 6. In germline, CDR1 is SNHLY, CDR2 FYNNEI. The CDR3 has 15 residues. Written as DNA, the CDR3 is TGTGCCAGCATTACTAGCGGGGGGGCCCTAGATACGCAGTATTTT. Its protein product is CASITSGGALDTQYF.

This clonotype came up a few times. The chain carries TRBV7-8 and TRBJ1-1; D is ambiguous. CDR1 and CDR2 (germline): SGHVS, FQNEAQ. V lost 0 bases to trimming and J lost 2 bases, with 7 bases between them. There are 14 residues in the CDR3. The chain's CDR3 is CASSLAELNTEAFF. CDR3 sequence (DNA): TGTGCCAGCAGCTTAGCAGAACTAAACACTGAAGCTTTCTTT.

The chain uses TRBV18 and TRBJ2-1, with 8 bases lining up with TRBD2. Per the germline V gene, CDR1 is KGHSH and CDR2 is LQKENI. The trim removed 5 bases at V and 7 bases at J, leaving 13 bases unmatched. CDR3 length: 16 residues. The CDR3 is CASSIDSGLVDNEQFF. The DNA of the CDR3 is TGTGCCAGCTCAATTGATTCGGGACTAGTTGATAATGAGCAGTTCTTC.

This chain connects TRBV7-6 to TRBJ2-5; perhaps TRBD1 as D (6 bases). From germline, CDR1 is SGHVS and CDR2 FNYEAQ. V was shortened by 5 bases and J by 9 bases, with 22 bases between the two germline ends. The CDR3 has 15 residues. The CDR3 loop is CASSPANLAAGAQYF. The CDR3 coding sequence is TGTGCCAGCAGCCCCGCCAACCTAGCCGCAGGGGCCCAGTACTTC.

This clonotype was recorded at least ten times. The chain couples TRBV12-3 or TRBV12-4 to TRBJ2-1; TRBD2 matches at 10 bases. The CDR3 extends over 14 amino acids. Germline trimming cut 4 bases from V and 4 bases from J; bases unmatched to any gene: 1. This chain's CDR3 is CASSSSGGYNEQFF. The CDR3 DNA reads TGTGCCAGCAGTTCTAGCGGGGGTTACAATGAGCAGTTCTTC.